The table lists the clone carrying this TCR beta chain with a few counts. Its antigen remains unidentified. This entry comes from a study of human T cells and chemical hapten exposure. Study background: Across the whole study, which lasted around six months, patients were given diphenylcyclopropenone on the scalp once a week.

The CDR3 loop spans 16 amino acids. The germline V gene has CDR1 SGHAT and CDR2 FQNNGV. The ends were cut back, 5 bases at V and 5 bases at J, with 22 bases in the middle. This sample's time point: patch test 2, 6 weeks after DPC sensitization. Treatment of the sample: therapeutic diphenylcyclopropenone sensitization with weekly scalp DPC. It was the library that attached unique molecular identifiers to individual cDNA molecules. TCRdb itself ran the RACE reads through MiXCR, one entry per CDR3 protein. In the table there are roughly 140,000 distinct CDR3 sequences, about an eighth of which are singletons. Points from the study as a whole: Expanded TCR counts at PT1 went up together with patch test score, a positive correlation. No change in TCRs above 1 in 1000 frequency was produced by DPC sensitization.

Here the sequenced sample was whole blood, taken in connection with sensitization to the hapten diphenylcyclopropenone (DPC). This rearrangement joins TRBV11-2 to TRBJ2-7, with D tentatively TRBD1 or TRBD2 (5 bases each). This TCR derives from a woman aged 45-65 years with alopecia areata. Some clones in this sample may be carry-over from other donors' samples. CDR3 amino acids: CASSPRAPRGVDEQYF. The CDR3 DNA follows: TGTGCCAGCAGCCCGCGGGCCCCAAGGGGCGTGGACGAGCAGTACTTC.